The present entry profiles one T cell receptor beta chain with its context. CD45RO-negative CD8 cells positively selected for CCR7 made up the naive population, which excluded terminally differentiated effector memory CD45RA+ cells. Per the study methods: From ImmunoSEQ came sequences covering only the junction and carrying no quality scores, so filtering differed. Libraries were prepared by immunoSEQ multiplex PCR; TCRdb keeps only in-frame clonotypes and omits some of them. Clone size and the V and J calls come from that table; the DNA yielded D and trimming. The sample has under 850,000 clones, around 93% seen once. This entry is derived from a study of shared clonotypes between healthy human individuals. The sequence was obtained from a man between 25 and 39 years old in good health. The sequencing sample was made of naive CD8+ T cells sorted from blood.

CDR3 nucleotides: TGTGCCAGCAGCGCCCGGGGAGGGTTGGGGAACACCGGGGAGCTGTTTTTT. This codes for CASSARGGLGNTGELFF. This chain uses TRBV5-6 with TRBJ2-2, with 7 bases lining up with TRBD2. The CDR3 has 17 residues. Trimming removed 4 bases from V and 1 base from J; junction bases left unmatched: 10. CDR1 and CDR2 from the germline V gene are SGHDT and YYEEEE. The full variable domain, in which reference TRBV5-6 and TRBJ2-2 provide the parts outside the CDR3, is DAGVTQSPTHLIKTRGQQVTLRCSPKSGHDTVSWYQQALGQGPQFIFQYYEEEERQRGNFPDRFSGHQFPNYSSELNVNALLLGDSALYLCASSARGGLGNTGELFFGEGSRLTVL.